The 5 T cell receptor beta chains below come from one sample, sequenced in a study of neurological immune-mediated disorders. Using its own MiXCR run on the 5' RACE reads, TCRdb lists one record per CDR3 protein. Among 15,000 to 20,000 distinct CDR3 sequences, about 14% were seen once, and the ten largest hold approximately 7.8%. The sequencing input was CD4+ T cells from blood. The receptors were sampled from a woman in her fifties or sixties with HTLV-1-associated myelopathy (HAM/TSP).

In this sample, this clonotype turned up many times. The genes are TRBV20-1 and TRBJ2-3; 7 nucleotides agree with TRBD2. CDR1 and CDR2 from the germline V gene are DFQATT and SNEGSKA (reference sequence). The CDR3 contains 15 residues. The trim removed 5 bases at V and 5 bases at J, leaving 13 bases unmatched. The DNA for the CDR3 is TGCAGTGCTTGGGGGGGGAGGGGCCGAAAAGATACGCAGTATTTT. This sequence encodes CSAWGGRGRKDTQYF.

The table lists this clonotype with many counts. The V gene is TRBV7-8, the J gene TRBJ1-5; 7 nucleotides match TRBD1. The CDR3 has 16 amino acids. V trimming: 5 bases; J trimming: 3 bases; junction bases outside the gene matches: 10. Germline V gene data show CDR1 as SGHVS and CDR2 as FQNEAQ. The CDR3 DNA follows: TGTGCCAGCAGCATTGCGACAGGGTCCTACAATCAGCCCCAGCATTTT. It yields the protein CASSIATGSYNQPQHF.

The table lists this clonotype with many counts. This sequence joins TRBV6-5 and TRBJ1-3, with 11 bases aligning to TRBD1. J was trimmed by 2 bases and V by 6 bases; bases with no gene match: 3. CDR3 length equals 15 residues. Germline CDR1 is MNHEY and CDR2 is SVGAGI. As DNA, the CDR3 is TGTGCCAGCAGAGGGGGACAGGGGGCTGGAAACACCATATATTTT. It codes for CASRGGQGAGNTIYF.

Remarks on this clonotype: One end of the junction varies from germline; a read error may be responsible. This sequence joins TRBV28 and TRBJ2-1; D unclear. The CDR3 runs to 12 residues. Germline V gene sequence: CDR1 MDHEN, CDR2 SYDVKM. The CDR3 protein is CDSSELANEQFF. In nucleotides, the CDR3 is TGTGACAGCAGTGAACTCGCTAATGAGCAGTTCTTC.

Ten or more counts support this clonotype. The junction shows a germline mismatch at one end, possibly a read error. This sequence joins TRBV13 and TRBJ2-1; unclear D gene. The CDR3 contains 13 residues. Germline values: CDR1 PRHDT, CDR2 FYEKMQ (reference sequence). DNA for the CDR3: TGTGCCAGCAGCAAAGATAGGTACACTGAGCAGTTCTTC. Its protein product is CASSKDRYTEQFF.